This T cell receptor beta chain was identified during a study of shared clonotypes between healthy human individuals. Study conclusions and caveats: Between several donors, naive CD4 clonotypes were shared at a level of around 5.2%. Among non-shared clonotypes, generation probabilities were lower than among those shared by all four donors. Blood was the sole source, and tissue repertoires probably differ.

Clones were read by immunoSEQ multiplex PCR, and TCRdb kept only the in-frame ones, dropping some. The table lists more than 2 million clones, roughly 95% of them singletons. This clone occurred once. Its target is unknown. Material for sequencing was naive CD4+ T cells sorted from blood. Subset noted: CD45RA+ positively selected. The TCR was taken from a young man in good health.

CDR3 sequence: CASSAGRQHYGYTF. The CDR3 bases are TGTGCCAGCAGTGCGGGACGACAGCACTATGGCTACACCTTC. The genes are TRBV9 and TRBJ1-2; D may be TRBD1 (5 bases). V was cut by 5 bases and J by 3 bases, with 14 bases left in between. Germline CDR1 reads SGDLS; CDR2 reads YYNGEE. The CDR3 contains 14 residues.